The 4 T cell receptor beta chains given below trace back to one sample, sequenced in a study of blood T cell repertoires in COVID-19 (dated by TCRdb to 2018 to 2020). The library was made by the immunoSEQ multiplex PCR assay. Here the immuneACCESS table is served through TCRdb, limited to in-frame sequences with V and J called. Missing clones are a known gap in these copies; in checked studies unresolved V genes cover under half, and the rest lacks a known reason. Across this sample there are hundreds of thousands of clones, with more than 70% seen only once. The ten largest clones add up to approximately 1.5% of the sample. The specimen was PBMCs or T cells enriched from blood (not recorded which). All receptors derive from a woman aged 18 to 35 who had been exposed to COVID-19.

The CDR3 nucleotides read TGTGCCAGCAGTGATACACAGAGTGGCTACACCTTC. It codes for CASSDTQSGYTF. The genes are TRBV6-1 and TRBJ1-2; D remains unclear. The CDR3 is 12 amino acids. The ends were cut back, 3 bases at V and 7 bases at J, with 9 bases in the middle. Looked up from germline, CDR1 is MNHNS and CDR2 is SASEGT.

The chain joins TRBV29-1 to TRBJ2-1; TRBD2 agrees at 15 bases. CDR1 and CDR2 from the germline V gene are SQVTM and ANQGSEA. This CDR3 region has 18 residues. The V gene end was trimmed by 5 bases and the J gene end by 4 bases; junction bases not matched to a gene: 12. CDR3 nucleotide sequence: TGCAGCGTTCTCGGTGGGACTAGCGGGAGGATTGAGTACAATGAGCAGTTCTTC. It encodes CSVLGGTSGRIEYNEQFF.

The chain recombines TRBV19 with TRBJ1-5, with a weak D call TRBD1 (5 bases). Germline V gene lookup returns CDR1 LNHDA and CDR2 SQIVND (reference sequence). Trimming stripped 0 bases from V and 7 bases from J, with 13 bases between. The CDR3 runs to 15 residues. The CDR3 DNA is TGTGCCAGTAGTATAGATCTTCCAGGGTACCAGCCCCAGCATTTT. Translation gives CASSIDLPGYQPQHF.

This clone has just a few counts. The chain has TRBV6-6 and TRBJ1-6; a weak D match, TRBD1 (5 bases). Trimming took 6 bases from V and 19 from J, leaving 25 bases between them. Germline CDR1 is MNHNY and CDR2 is SVGAGI (reference sequence). There are 14 residues in the CDR3. CDR3 residues: CASSPRDGSNLRHF. CDR3 in DNA: TGTGCCAGCAGCCCCCGGGACGGGAGCAACCTTCGACACTTT.